In this sample, the clone carrying this T cell receptor (beta chain) turned up a few times. Its specificity is not known. The CDR3 has 14 amino acids. V lost 6 bases, J lost 6 bases, and 10 bases stayed unmatched. As TCR cDNA was made by 5'RACE template switching, a universal primer site and UMIs were added. One entry per CDR3 protein, called by TCRdb with MiXCR from the 5' RACE reads. The sample has 550,000 or so distinct CDR3 sequences, 15% to 20% seen once; the top ten hold over 11%. The sample belongs to a study of T cells after yellow fever vaccination. Across the study: Fractions with few cells were prepared using SMART-Seq v4 Ultra Low Input.

Study results and limitations: Compared with primary, the secondary response was weaker and peaked at day 5, not 15. In FACS-sorted repertoires, abundant clonotypes from the bulk population could appear as contaminants.

The V call is TRBV12-3 or TRBV12-4, the J call TRBJ1-1; 7 positions match TRBD1. The TCR was taken from a man aged 25-45 years who received the YFV17D yellow fever vaccine. Specimen: PBMCs, collected 15 days after the yellow fever booster vaccination. CDR3 DNA sequence: TGTGCCAGCAGGGGGGGGGGGCAGGGGGCTGAAGCTTTCTTT. This translates into CASRGGGQGAEAFF.